This TCR beta chain was retrieved from a study of blood T cells in healthy people across ages. A sample-barcoded 5' primer and a J-beta primer mix were used in a second PCR of roughly 7 to 12 cycles. Via MiXCR, TCRdb re-called the 5' RACE reads, giving one row per CDR3 protein. The sample lists about 2 million distinct CDR3 sequences, around half seen once, with less than 2.5% in the top ten. With respect to this clonotype: Antigen specificity is unknown.

Study-level results: Older age coincided with a roughly linear decline in TCR beta diversity per million T cells. It was not known whether donors were CMV positive (a possible confounder of expanded clonotype changes). Naive and antigen-experienced cells could not be conclusively compared, given unsorted PBMCs.

V was pared by 1 base and J by 3 bases, with 21 bases between. Germline V lookup: CDR1 LGHNA, CDR2 YSLEER. The CDR3 runs to 18 residues. The chain links TRBV4-3 to TRBJ1-2; D is uncertain. This TCR came from a woman between 40 and 55 years old in good health. Sequencing was done on a sample of blood. The DNA for the CDR3 is TGCGCCAGCAGCCAAGCGGGAAGGGAGGGATATATGGACTATGGCTACACCTTC. This translates into CASSQAGREGYMDYGYTF.